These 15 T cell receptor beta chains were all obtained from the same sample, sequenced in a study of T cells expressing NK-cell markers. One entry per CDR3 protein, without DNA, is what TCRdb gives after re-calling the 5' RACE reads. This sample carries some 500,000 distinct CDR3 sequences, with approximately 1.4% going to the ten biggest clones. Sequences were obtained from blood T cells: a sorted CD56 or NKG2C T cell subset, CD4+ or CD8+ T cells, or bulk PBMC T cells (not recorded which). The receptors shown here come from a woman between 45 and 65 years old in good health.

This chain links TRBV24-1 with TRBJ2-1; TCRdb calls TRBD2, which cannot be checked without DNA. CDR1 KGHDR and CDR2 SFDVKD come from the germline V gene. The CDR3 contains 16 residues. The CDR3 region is CATSDPLREAHNEQFF.

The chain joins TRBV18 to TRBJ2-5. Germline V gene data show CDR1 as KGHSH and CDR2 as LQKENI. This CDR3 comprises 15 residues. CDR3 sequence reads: CASSPPLGPQETQYF.

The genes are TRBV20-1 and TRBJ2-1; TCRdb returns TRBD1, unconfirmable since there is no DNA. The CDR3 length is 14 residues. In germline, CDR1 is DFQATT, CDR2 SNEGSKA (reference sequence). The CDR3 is CSAGGWTRYNEQFF.

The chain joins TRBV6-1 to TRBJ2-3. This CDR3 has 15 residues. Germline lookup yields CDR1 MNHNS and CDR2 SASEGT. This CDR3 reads CASREAPGFTDTQYF.

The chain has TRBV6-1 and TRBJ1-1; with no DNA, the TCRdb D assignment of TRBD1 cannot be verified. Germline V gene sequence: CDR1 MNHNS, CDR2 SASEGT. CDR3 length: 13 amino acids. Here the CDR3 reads CASSTRGSGAAFF.

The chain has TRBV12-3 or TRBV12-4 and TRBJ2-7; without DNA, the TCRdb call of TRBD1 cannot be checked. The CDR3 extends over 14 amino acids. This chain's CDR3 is CATSRGTGAYEQYF.

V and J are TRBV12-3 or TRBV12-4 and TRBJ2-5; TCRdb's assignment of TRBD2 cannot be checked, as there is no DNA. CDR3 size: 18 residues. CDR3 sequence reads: CASSLFIGGVRDQETQYF.

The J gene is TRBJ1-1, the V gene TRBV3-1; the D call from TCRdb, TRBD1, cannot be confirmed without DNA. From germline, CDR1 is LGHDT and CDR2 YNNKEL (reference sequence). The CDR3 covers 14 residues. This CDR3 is CASSHSGKNTEAFF.

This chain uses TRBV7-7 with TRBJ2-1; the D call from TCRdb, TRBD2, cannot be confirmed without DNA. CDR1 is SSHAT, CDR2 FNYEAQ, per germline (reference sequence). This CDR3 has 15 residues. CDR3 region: CASSLSSGPYNEQFF.

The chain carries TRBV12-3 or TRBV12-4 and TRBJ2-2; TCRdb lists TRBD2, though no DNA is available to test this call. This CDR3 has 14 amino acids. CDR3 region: CASKREGLAGELFF.

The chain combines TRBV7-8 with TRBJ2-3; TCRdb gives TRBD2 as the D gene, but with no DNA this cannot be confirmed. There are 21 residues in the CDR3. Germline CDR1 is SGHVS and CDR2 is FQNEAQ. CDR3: CASSPILFLQASPTSTDTQYF.

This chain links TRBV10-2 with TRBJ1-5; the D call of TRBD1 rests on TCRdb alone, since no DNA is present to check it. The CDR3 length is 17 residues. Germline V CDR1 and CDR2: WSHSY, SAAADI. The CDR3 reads CASSAFPPGQANQPQHF.

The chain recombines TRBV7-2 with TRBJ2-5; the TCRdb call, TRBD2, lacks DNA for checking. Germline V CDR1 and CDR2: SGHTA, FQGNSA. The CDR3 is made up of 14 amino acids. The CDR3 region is CASSWTSSRETQYF.

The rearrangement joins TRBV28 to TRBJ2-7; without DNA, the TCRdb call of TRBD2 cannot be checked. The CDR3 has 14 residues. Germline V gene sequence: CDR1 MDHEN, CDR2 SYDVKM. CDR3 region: CASSLRGGTYEQYF.

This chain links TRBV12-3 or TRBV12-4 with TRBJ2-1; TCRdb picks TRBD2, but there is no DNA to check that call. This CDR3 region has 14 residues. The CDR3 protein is CASRPPRTRGEQFF.